The 27 T cell receptor beta chains listed next were all sequenced from one sample in a study of cytomegalovirus exposure and HLA in healthy donors. Primers included in the PCR were 60 Vbeta and 13 Jbeta primers. Generated by immunoSEQ multiplex PCR, the TCRdb table keeps only in-frame clones and is missing some. The table records about 190,000 clones, over 70% of them present only once. The material sequenced was PBMCs. All receptors come from a man aged 45-65 years in good health and CMV-seronegative.

This chain connects TRBV6-1 to TRBJ1-1; no definite D call. In germline, CDR1 is MNHNS, CDR2 SASEGT. The CDR3 has 13 amino acids. The V gene lost 8 bases and the J gene lost 3 bases, with 13 bases spanning the gap. This chain's CDR3 is CASLHGKDTEAFF. Written as DNA, the CDR3 is TGTGCCAGCCTCCACGGGAAGGACACTGAAGCTTTCTTT.

This clone came up once. The gene calls are TRBV4-3 and TRBJ2-2; D is undetermined. The germline V gene encodes CDR1 LGHNA and CDR2 YSLEER. Trimming left V 0 bases short and J 0 bases short, with 8 bases between. There are 16 residues in the CDR3. CDR3 DNA sequence: TGCGCCAGCAGCCAAGAGTACTTAGCGAACACCGGGGAGCTGTTTTTT. Protein sequence: CASSQEYLANTGELFF.

V and J are TRBV18 and TRBJ1-1, with D maybe TRBD1 (6 bases). CDR1 KGHSH and CDR2 LQKENI come from the germline V gene. The CDR3 is made up of 16 amino acids. Trimming cost V 4 bases and J 0 bases, with 15 bases left between them. The CDR3 bases are TGTGCCAGCTCACTTTCACAGGGCTTCATGAACACTGAAGCTTTCTTT. Translating it yields CASSLSQGFMNTEAFF.

V is TRBV9 and J is TRBJ2-3; D is possibly TRBD2 (5 bases). The CDR3 spans 14 residues. Germline CDR1 is SGDLS and CDR2 is YYNGEE. V lost 4 bases and J 4 bases, leaving 13 bases between the germline ends. The CDR3 sequence is CASSPLGVADTQYF. CDR3 coding DNA: TGTGCCAGCAGCCCTCTGGGAGTGGCAGATACGCAGTATTTT.

The chain is built from TRBV27 and TRBJ2-5, with 7 bases fitting TRBD2. The DNA end favors TRBJ2-7, so the J call may be wrong. CDR1 is MNHEY and CDR2 is SMNVEV in the germline V gene (reference sequence). The CDR3 has 14 residues. As DNA, the CDR3 is TGTGCCAGCAGTTTATCGGGAGGGGACTACGAGCAGTACTTC. Its translation is CASSLSGGDYEQYF.

The chain carries TRBV7-8 and TRBJ1-5; D is ambiguous. Germline CDR1 SGHVS, CDR2 FQNEAQ. CDR3 length: 12 amino acids. Trimming removed 4 bases at V and 4 bases at J, with 5 bases between. The CDR3 sequence: CASSSTNQPQHF. The DNA of the CDR3 is TGTGCCAGCAGCTCCACAAATCAGCCCCAGCATTTT.

This clone was found a few times. The rearrangement joins TRBV7-9 to TRBJ1-1, with 8 bases lining up with TRBD1. From germline, CDR1 is SEHNR and CDR2 FQNEAQ (reference sequence). The CDR3 consists of 15 residues. V lost 5 bases, J lost 4 bases, and 9 bases stayed unmatched. This chain's CDR3 is CASSAHQGAFTEAFF. CDR3 nucleotide sequence: TGTGCCAGCAGCGCGCACCAGGGGGCTTTCACTGAAGCTTTCTTT.

This chain joins TRBV6-5 and TRBJ1-1, with 10 bases aligning to TRBD1. CDR1 and CDR2 (germline): MNHEY, SVGAGI. V was clipped by 2 bases and J by 9 bases; unmatched bases: 9. The CDR3 is 15 residues long. The CDR3 region has the DNA TGTGCCAGCAGTTACCCGACAGGGGGCAATTATCAAGCTTTCTTT. The encoded protein is CASSYPTGGNYQAFF.

The chain uses TRBV5-1 and TRBJ1-1; D call uncertain. V gave up 0 bases and J gave up 0 bases, with 12 bases separating them. CDR1 is SGHRS, CDR2 YFSETQ, per germline. CDR3 size: 16 residues. This CDR3 is CASSLAGYGMNTEAFF. In DNA, the CDR3 is TGCGCCAGCAGCTTGGCGGGGTACGGGATGAACACTGAAGCTTTCTTT. The whole variable domain, remainder taken from reference TRBV5-1 and TRBJ1-1, is KAGVTQTPRYLIKTRGQQVTLSCSPISGHRSVSWYQQTPGQGLQFLFEYFSETQRNKGNFPGRFSGRQFSNSRSEMNVSTLELGDSALYLCASSLAGYGMNTEAFFGQGTRLTVV.

This chain links TRBV5-5 with TRBJ1-2; possibly TRBD1 for D (6 bases). The V gene's germline CDR1 is SGHKS and CDR2 YYEKEE (reference sequence). This CDR3 contains 14 residues. The V end was cut by 3 bases, the J end by 3 bases, with 12 bases between. The CDR3 here is CASSYRTDDYGYTF. For the CDR3, the DNA is TGTGCCAGCAGCTACAGGACAGACGACTATGGCTACACCTTC.

This sequence joins TRBV11-2 and TRBJ2-1; TRBD2 aligns across 12 bases. The CDR3 covers 16 residues. After removal of 5 bases from V and 3 bases from J, the junction contained 5 bases not matched to a gene. CDR1 and CDR2 from the germline V gene are SGHAT and FQNNGV. CDR3 amino acids: CASSTRTSGVYNEQFF. For the CDR3, the DNA is TGTGCCAGCAGCACGAGGACTAGCGGGGTCTACAATGAGCAGTTCTTC.

This chain connects TRBV19 to TRBJ2-1; 10 bases match TRBD2. This CDR3 has 16 amino acids. CDR1 and CDR2 (germline): LNHDA, SQIVND (reference sequence). The trim removed 8 bases at V and 1 base at J, leaving 8 bases unmatched. For the CDR3, the DNA is TGTGCCAGTCTAAGGACTAGCGGCCGTTCCTACAATGAGCAGTTCTTC. Protein product: CASLRTSGRSYNEQFF.

This clone has a single count. The rearrangement joins TRBV6-1 to TRBJ2-5, with a tentative D call TRBD1 (6 bases). CDR1 and CDR2 from the germline V gene are MNHNS and SASEGT. V lost 8 bases and J lost 2, with 12 bases in between. The length of the CDR3 is 13 residues. The CDR3, as DNA: TGTGCCAGCGATCCACAGGGTCAAGAGACCCAGTACTTC. Translated, it gives CASDPQGQETQYF.

The rearrangement uses TRBV5-8 and TRBJ1-2, with D unclear. The CDR3 extends over 17 amino acids. The V end lost 6 bases, the J end lost 0 bases, and 21 bases lay between the germline ends. Germline CDR1 SGHTS, CDR2 YDEGEE. CDR3 coding DNA: TGTGCCAGCACCCACTTCGCGCCTGAAATAGCTAACTATGGCTACACCTTC. This translates into CASTHFAPEIANYGYTF.

The V and J genes are TRBV4-1 and TRBJ1-3; D is perhaps TRBD1 (6 bases). The CDR3 runs 15 residues. CDR1 MGHRA and CDR2 YSYEKL come from the germline V gene. V was shortened by 4 bases and J by 1 base, with 11 bases between the two germline ends. The chain's CDR3 is CASSPATGSGNTIYF. In nucleotides, the CDR3 is TGCGCCAGCAGCCCGGCGACAGGTTCTGGAAACACCATATATTTT.

Only a few counts were recorded for this clone. This sequence joins TRBV19 and TRBJ2-7, with TRBD1 identical over 8 bases. V shed 5 bases and J 6 bases; nucleotides not matched to a gene: 3. This CDR3 is 12 amino acids long. CDR1 LNHDA and CDR2 SQIVND come from the germline V gene (reference sequence). The CDR3 sequence is CASSGRGLEQYF. DNA for the CDR3: TGTGCCAGTAGTGGCAGGGGGCTCGAGCAGTACTTC.

The rearrangement uses TRBV5-4 and TRBJ1-2; D unclear. CDR1 and CDR2 (germline): SGHNT, YYREEE (reference sequence). The CDR3 is 12 amino acids. Trimming removed 0 bases at V and 4 bases at J, with 4 bases between. This CDR3 is CASSLDSYGYTF. CDR3 DNA sequence: TGTGCCAGCAGCTTGGATAGCTATGGCTACACCTTC.

The rearrangement links TRBV11-2 to TRBJ1-5; 9 bases align to TRBD1. J lost 11 bases, V lost 4 bases, and 15 bases had no gene match. The CDR3 is 16 amino acids. CDR1 SGHAT and CDR2 FQNNGV come from the germline V gene. The CDR3 loop is CASSSGGTGNKGAQHF. Written as DNA, the CDR3 is TGTGCCAGCAGCTCCGGCGGGACAGGGAATAAGGGAGCCCAGCATTTT. Using reference TRBV11-2 and TRBJ1-5 for the parts outside the CDR3, the full variable domain is EAGVAQSPRYKIIEKRQSVAFWCNPISGHATLYWYQQILGQGPKLLIQFQNNGVVDDSQLPKDRFSAERLKGVDSTLKIQPAKLEDSAVYLCASSSGGTGNKGAQHFGDGTRLSIL.

This rearrangement joins TRBV25-1 to TRBJ1-1, with D possibly TRBD1 on 5 matching bases. This CDR3 has 14 amino acids. V was cut by 7 bases and J by 6 bases, with 18 bases left in between. The germline gives CDR1 MGHDK, CDR2 SYGVNS. CDR3 loop: CASIPRRGFSEAFF. The DNA for the CDR3 is TGTGCCAGCATTCCCAGGAGGGGTTTCTCTGAAGCTTTCTTT. The full variable domain, rest sourced from reference TRBV25-1 and TRBJ1-1, is EADIYQTPRYLVIGTGKKITLECSQTMGHDKMYWYQQDPGMELHLIHYSYGVNSTEKGDLSSESTVSRIRTEHFPLTLESARPSHTSQYLCASIPRRGFSEAFFGQGTRLTVV.

V usage is TRBV27 and J usage is TRBJ2-7, with a weak D call TRBD2 (6 bases). Germline V gene sequence: CDR1 MNHEY, CDR2 SMNVEV (reference sequence). Trimming took 2 bases from V and 6 from J, leaving 17 bases between them. The CDR3 has 15 amino acids. CDR3 coding DNA: TGTGCCAGCAGTTTAAAGGGACTTCAAATTGGCGAGCAGTACTTC. Its protein product is CASSLKGLQIGEQYF.

The CDR3 reads CSVGEDRGLSGYTF. In nucleotides, the CDR3 is TGCAGCGTGGGGGAGGACAGGGGGCTTAGTGGCTACACCTTC. This chain joins TRBV29-1 and TRBJ1-2, with TRBD1 matching 11 bases. Germline CDR1 SQVTM, CDR2 ANQGSEA. V dropped 6 bases and J dropped 7; count of bases not matched to a gene: 10. The CDR3 contains 14 residues.

V usage is TRBV5-1 and J usage is TRBJ1-2, with TRBD1 matching 10 bases. Losses at the gene ends were 3 bases for V and 3 bases for J; bases not matched to a gene: 5. The CDR3 runs 15 residues. CDR1 SGHRS and CDR2 YFSETQ come from the germline V gene. CDR3 DNA: TGCGCCAGCAGCTCCCGGACAGGGGGGGACTATGGCTACACCTTC. Its protein product is CASSSRTGGDYGYTF. The full variable domain, completed using reference TRBV5-1 and TRBJ1-2, is KAGVTQTPRYLIKTRGQQVTLSCSPISGHRSVSWYQQTPGQGLQFLFEYFSETQRNKGNFPGRFSGRQFSNSRSEMNVSTLELGDSALYLCASSSRTGGDYGYTFGSGTRLTVV.

J is TRBJ1-1 and V is TRBV5-1; D might be TRBD1 (5 bases). CDR3 length: 14 amino acids. Germline CDR1 reads SGHRS; CDR2 reads YFSETQ. Trimming left V 4 bases short and J 4 bases short, with 14 bases between. The CDR3 DNA sequence: TGCGCCAGCAGCCTCTCGAAGGGGATCACTGAAGCTTTCTTT. Translated: CASSLSKGITEAFF.

V usage is TRBV2 and J usage is TRBJ2-1; 12 bases line up with TRBD2. This CDR3 has 15 residues. J gave up 3 bases and V 5 bases, and 2 bases lay outside the gene matches. In germline, CDR1 is SNHLY, CDR2 FYNNEI. The CDR3 region has the DNA TGTGCCAGCAGTAGACTAGCGGGGGACTACAATGAGCAGTTCTTC. Translating gives CASSRLAGDYNEQFF.

The chain uses TRBV7-2 and TRBJ2-3; 11 bases map to TRBD1. V shed 5 bases, J shed 0 bases, and the junction held 10 bases outside the gene matches. This CDR3 is built from 18 residues. CDR1 is SGHTA and CDR2 is FQGNSA in the germline V gene. CDR3 DNA: TGTGCCAGCAGCCGCCGGGACAGGGGGATTTCTAGCACAGATACGCAGTATTTT. It encodes CASSRRDRGISSTDTQYF.

The chain employs TRBV5-4 and TRBJ2-3; the match to TRBD2 covers 9 bases. Unmatched junction bases numbered 3, after V lost 0 bases and J lost 4 bases. The CDR3 covers 15 residues. CDR1 and CDR2 from the germline V gene are SGHNT and YYREEE (reference sequence). CDR3 region: CASSLGSGGPDTQYF. CDR3 DNA sequence: TGTGCCAGCAGCTTGGGCAGCGGGGGGCCAGATACGCAGTATTTT.

This clone was observed once. The V and J genes are TRBV12-5 and TRBJ2-2, with D possibly TRBD1 on 5 matching bases. V lost 6 bases and J 3 bases, leaving 14 bases between the germline ends. Germline V CDR1 and CDR2: LGHNT, FRNRAP. This CDR3 is built from 15 residues. The CDR3 region is CASGRSGWDTGELFF. The CDR3 DNA is TGTGCTAGTGGGAGATCAGGGTGGGACACCGGGGAGCTGTTTTTT.